One sample yielded the 10 T cell receptor beta chains listed below, sequenced in a study of control samples from healthy donors and cancer patients. The data were produced by immunoSEQ multiplex PCR, yet TCRdb's version contains in-frame clones alone and is incomplete. The sample carries over 200,000 clones, 82% recorded once. The sample consisted of PBMCs. The receptor set was obtained from a woman aged 60-75 years with lung cancer.

The gene calls are TRBV19 and TRBJ1-4; perhaps TRBD1 as D (5 bases). CDR3 length: 15 amino acids. V lost 7 bases, J lost 3 bases, and 15 bases lay in between. The germline gives CDR1 LNHDA, CDR2 SQIVND (reference sequence). CDR3 DNA sequence: TGTGCCAGTAAGGGTGGTGGACACCCTAATGAAAAACTGTTTTTT. Its protein product is CASKGGGHPNEKLFF.

The rearrangement links TRBV6-6 to TRBJ2-1; 8 nucleotides agree with TRBD1. Per the germline V gene, CDR1 is MNHNY and CDR2 is SVGAGI (reference sequence). The V segment lost 7 bases and the J segment 7 bases; nucleotides outside the gene matches: 6. The CDR3 runs to 13 residues. In nucleotides, the CDR3 is TGTGCCAGCACTCCGGACAGGGCTAATGAGCAGTTCTTC. Protein: CASTPDRANEQFF.

The chain uses TRBV5-1 and TRBJ1-6; the match to TRBD1 covers 7 bases. Trimming took 4 bases from V and 8 from J; bases not matched to a gene: 9. The CDR3 extends over 15 amino acids. Germline CDR1 reads SGHRS; CDR2 reads YFSETQ. The CDR3 protein is CASSLLTGTDSPLHF. In nucleotides, the CDR3 is TGCGCCAGCAGCCTATTAACAGGGACAGATTCACCCCTCCACTTT. Supplemented by reference TRBV5-1 and TRBJ1-6, the full variable domain reads KAGVTQTPRYLIKTRGQQVTLSCSPISGHRSVSWYQQTPGQGLQFLFEYFSETQRNKGNFPGRFSGRQFSNSRSEMNVSTLELGDSALYLCASSLLTGTDSPLHFGNGTRLTVT.

This sequence joins TRBV27 and TRBJ2-7; D is undetermined. The CDR3 spans 16 residues. The germline V and J ends were trimmed by 0 bases and 0 bases, with 12 bases remaining between them. Germline V CDR1 and CDR2: MNHEY, SMNVEV (reference sequence). The CDR3: CASSLSSSESSYEQYF. Written as DNA, the CDR3 is TGTGCCAGCAGTTTATCATCCAGCGAAAGCTCCTACGAGCAGTACTTC.

In this sample, this clone turned up a few times. The rearrangement uses TRBV14 and TRBJ1-2; no firm D call. The CDR3 is 15 residues long. From germline, CDR1 is SGHDN and CDR2 FVKESK. Trimming stripped 5 bases from V and 4 bases from J, with 17 bases between. CDR3 sequence: CASSERPHVGYGYTF. CDR3 nucleotides: TGTGCCAGCAGCGAAAGGCCACATGTCGGCTATGGCTACACCTTC.

This chain's CDR3 is CASSVGLGSDAFF. The DNA of the CDR3 is TGTGCCAGCAGCGTAGGGCTGGGAAGTGACGCTTTCTTT. J is TRBJ1-1 and V is TRBV9; D uncertain. From germline, CDR1 is SGDLS and CDR2 YYNGEE. V dropped 0 bases and J dropped 11 bases, with 14 bases sitting between them. The length of the CDR3 is 13 residues.

V usage is TRBV28 and J usage is TRBJ1-2, with 9 bases identical to TRBD1. This CDR3 has 16 residues. V shed 4 bases, J shed 3 bases, and the junction held 9 bases outside the gene matches. Germline CDR1 is MDHEN and CDR2 is SYDVKM. The CDR3 DNA reads as TGTGCCAGCAGTTCCACAGGGGGCGGGACAGACTATGGCTACACCTTC. Encoded protein: CASSSTGGGTDYGYTF.

The chain is built from TRBV11-2 and TRBJ1-5, with D hard to call. The CDR3 loop spans 15 amino acids. The germline gives CDR1 SGHAT, CDR2 FQNNGV. Trimming cost V 1 base and J 0 bases, with 7 bases left between them. In nucleotides, the CDR3 is TGTGCCAGCAGCTTAGCCCGGAGTAGCAATCAGCCCCAGCATTTT. Its protein product is CASSLARSSNQPQHF.

CDR3 DNA: TGTGCCAGCTCACTAGGACGGGATTCAGGGGGCTCCAATGAGCAGTTCTTC. It yields the protein CASSLGRDSGGSNEQFF. This chain links TRBV18 with TRBJ2-1, with TRBD1 identical over 8 bases. The germline V gene has CDR1 KGHSH and CDR2 LQKENI. This CDR3 is built from 17 residues. Losses at the gene ends were 4 bases for V and 6 bases for J; bases not matched to a gene: 14.

This clone has more than one count but fewer than ten. V and J are TRBV2 and TRBJ1-4; no clear D. V lost 1 base and J lost 8, with 11 bases in between. Germline assignment: CDR1 SNHLY and CDR2 FYNNEI. The CDR3 has 14 amino acids. This CDR3 is CASSEETTEEKLFF. CDR3 coding DNA: TGTGCCAGCAGTGAAGAGACCACGGAAGAAAAACTGTTTTTT.